This T cell receptor beta chain emerged from a study of a mutant IDH1 vaccine in newly diagnosed glioma. Across the whole study: The first vaccination came 4-6 weeks after radiotherapy alone, or with temozolomide cycles. Patients were pretreated with radiotherapy, temozolomide, or both, mostly both.

About this clone: Its antigen is not known.

Sequencing was performed with immunoSEQ multiplex PCR; in TCRdb, only in-frame clones are kept and a portion is missing. The sample carries roughly 40,000 clones, 75% to 95% recorded once. Trimming cost V 3 bases and J 5 bases; bases outside gene matches: 16. Germline CDR1 reads SQVTM; CDR2 reads ANQGSEA. The CDR3 has 17 amino acids. Broader study findings: It was approximately 92% of patients that developed vaccine-induced immune responses.

Time point described: week 23, last vaccination. The study gave 300 ug of mutant IDH1 20-mer peptide per vaccine dose, with topical imiquimod. The starting material was PBMCs, obtained from a glioma patient whose treatment included an IDH1 peptide vaccine. The TCR comes from a man aged 45-60 years with glioma. The chain carries TRBV29-1 and TRBJ1-1; TRBD1 agrees at 9 bases. This chain's CDR3 is CSVEDQTGGERRTEAFF. The CDR3 region has the DNA TGCAGCGTTGAGGACCAGACAGGGGGAGAACGTCGAACTGAAGCTTTCTTT.